The rows below give T cell receptor beta chains drawn from one sample of a study of blood T cell repertoires in COVID-19. Method: immunoSEQ multiplex PCR; TCRdb's copy keeps in-frame clones and lacks some. The sample lists about 340,000 clones, around 90% occurring once. The sample taken for sequencing was PBMCs or T cells enriched from blood (not recorded which). These receptors originate from a woman in her twenties or thirties who had recovered from COVID-19. CDR3s include the opening cysteine and the closing phenylalanine or tryptophan. A D gene is named only where the DNA matches it firmly. Size is omitted from some rows. Given values are once, few, many or a class for expanded clones.

>TRBJ2-3|NA|NA|TRBV5-1
CASSLARDPTDTQYF
TGCGCCAGCAGCTTGGCCAGGGATCCCACAGATACGCAGTATTTT
>TRBJ1-1|NA|NA|TRBV19
CASSRVNTEAFF
TGTGCCAGCTCCAGGGTGAACACTGAAGCTTTCTTT
>TRBJ1-2|NA|NA|TRBV5-4
CASSLGQEAYGYTF
TGTGCCAGCAGCTTGGGGCAGGAAGCCTATGGCTACACCTTC
>TRBJ1-2|NA|NA|TRBV28
CASSLSGVGTTSYGYTF
TGTGCCAGCAGTTTATCGGGCGTTGGGACTACTAGCTATGGCTACACCTTC
>TRBJ2-1|TRBD1|NA|TRBV7-3
CASSLNPGTGTGYNEQFF
TGTGCCAGCAGCTTAAATCCGGGGACAGGGACGGGTTACAATGAGCAGTTCTTC
>TRBJ1-3|NA|NA|TRBV6-5
CASSRTRGNTIYF
TGTGCCAGCAGTAGGACTCGTGGAAACACCATATATTTT
>TRBJ2-4|TRBD2|NA|TRBV18
CASSRTSGSQNIQYF
TGTGCCAGCTCTCGGACTAGCGGAAGTCAAAACATTCAGTACTTC
>TRBJ2-1|TRBD2|NA|TRBV5-1
CASSPPGSGGSYNEQFF
TGCGCCAGCAGCCCCCCGGGTAGCGGGGGCTCCTACAATGAGCAGTTCTTC
>TRBJ1-2|NA|NA|TRBV27
CASSIQGLGYGYTF
TGTGCCAGCAGTATCCAGGGTTTAGGCTATGGCTACACCTTC
>TRBJ2-1|NA|NA|TRBV14
CASSQVTRNEQFF
TGTGCCAGCAGCCAAGTTACGAGGAATGAGCAGTTCTTC
>TRBJ2-7|NA|NA|TRBV27
CASSLLAVPAEQYF
TGTGCCAGCAGCTTACTAGCTGTTCCAGCCGAGCAGTACTTC
>TRBJ1-1|NA|NA|TRBV7-9
CASSFQESTEAFF
TGTGCCAGCAGCTTCCAGGAATCCACTGAAGCTTTCTTT
>TRBJ2-7|TRBD1|NA|TRBV4-1
CASSRIGGVNEQYF
TGCGCCAGCAGCCGGATAGGGGGCGTGAACGAGCAGTACTTC
>TRBJ1-1|NA|once|TRBV18
CASSIREGNTEAFF
TGTGCCAGCTCAATCAGGGAGGGGAACACTGAAGCTTTCTTT
>TRBJ1-6|NA|NA|TRBV25-1
CASSASQGNSPLHF
TGTGCCAGCAGTGCATCCCAGGGCAATTCACCCCTCCACTTT
>TRBJ2-2|TRBD1|NA|TRBV19
CASSGTGTNTGELFF
TGTGCCAGTAGTGGGACAGGGACGAACACCGGGGAGCTGTTTTTT
>TRBJ2-1|TRBD2|NA|TRBV9
CASSVSGGTYNEQFF
TGTGCCAGCAGCGTTTCGGGGGGGACCTACAATGAGCAGTTCTTC
>TRBJ1-6|TRBD1|NA|TRBV7-2
CASSLDPLGQNSPLHF
TGTGCCAGCAGCTTAGACCCCCTGGGACAGAATTCACCCCTCCACTTT
>TRBJ1-2|NA|NA|TRBV28
CASSPIGGGGYGYTF
TGTGCCAGCAGCCCCATTGGGGGGGGCGGGTATGGCTACACCTTC
>TRBJ2-2|NA|NA|TRBV5-4
CASSLDWGGAGELFF
TGTGCCAGCAGCTTGGATTGGGGGGGCGCCGGGGAGCTGTTTTTT
>TRBJ1-2|TRBD1|few|TRBV30
CAWSVGTGLHEGYTF
TGTGCCTGGAGTGTTGGGACAGGGTTGCATGAGGGCTACACCTTC